This T cell receptor beta chain was sequenced during a study of tumor-infiltrating lymphocytes in primary liver carcinoma. Whole-study context: Tumors were staged T1-T3 N0M0 and measured 4.2 to 10 cm across. General observations from the study: Tumors reached a significantly greater top-250-clone fraction than blood did (p = 0.039).

V was pared by 6 bases and J by 7 bases, with 20 bases between. The germline gives CDR1 MNHEY, CDR2 SVGAGI. The CDR3 is 15 amino acids. RNA isolated from unsorted whole blood supplied the blood RNA, with germline DNA also extracted. There were only treatment-naive patients, all with chronic HBV infection. Approximately 3.8 milliliters of peripheral blood were drawn preoperatively. cDNA specific to TCR beta was made from 500 ng of total RNA, with a constant-region primer employed for priming. A slightly modified ARM-PCR protocol with three nested multiplex PCR rounds produced these TCR beta libraries. In the first two PCR rounds, TRBV1-TRBV30 forward primers were paired with a C-beta reverse primer, and each round lasted approximately 9 cycles. TCRdb used MiXCR to reprocess the multiplex PCR reads, holding one entry per CDR3 protein. The sample carries a few hundred thousand distinct CDR3 sequences, 50% to 60% recorded once.

Ten or more counts support this clonotype. The antigen remains undetermined. V usage is TRBV6-5 and J usage is TRBJ2-3; the D gene is possibly TRBD2 (6 bases). The origin of this receptor is a young woman with primary liver carcinoma and hepatitis B virus infection. Specimen: peripheral blood. The CDR3 DNA sequence: TGTGCCAGCAGCAACCTTCCTCCGGGGGTTCATACGCAGTATTTT. Amino acids: CASSNLPPGVHTQYF.